This T cell receptor beta chain stems from a study of post-analysis software for immune sequencing data. This CDR3 is built from 14 residues. Germline CDR1 ENHRY, CDR2 SYGVKD. Of note for this clonotype: The antigen remains undetermined.

Findings of the study overall: Four to six TRBV segments appeared more often in patients than in controls, and TRBV5-6, TRBV5-1 and TRBV20-1 were among these. Patients with multiple sclerosis recorded significantly lower normalized Chao1 diversity than controls, the study found.

The TCR beta cDNA libraries contained unique molecular identifiers. TCRdb processed the PCR reads anew with MiXCR; each CDR3 protein has one entry. The sample holds roughly 650,000 distinct CDR3 sequences, more than 50% seen once. The clonotype comes from a girl aged 2-10 years with multiple sclerosis. The rearrangement links TRBV10-3 to TRBJ2-1; D ambiguous. The end of the DNA aligns better with TRBJ2-7, so the J call may be wrong. The specimen sequenced was blood. The CDR3 DNA reads TGTGCCATCAGTGATTGGAGCGACCTCTACGAGCAGTACTTC. Translation gives CAISDWSDLYEQYF.